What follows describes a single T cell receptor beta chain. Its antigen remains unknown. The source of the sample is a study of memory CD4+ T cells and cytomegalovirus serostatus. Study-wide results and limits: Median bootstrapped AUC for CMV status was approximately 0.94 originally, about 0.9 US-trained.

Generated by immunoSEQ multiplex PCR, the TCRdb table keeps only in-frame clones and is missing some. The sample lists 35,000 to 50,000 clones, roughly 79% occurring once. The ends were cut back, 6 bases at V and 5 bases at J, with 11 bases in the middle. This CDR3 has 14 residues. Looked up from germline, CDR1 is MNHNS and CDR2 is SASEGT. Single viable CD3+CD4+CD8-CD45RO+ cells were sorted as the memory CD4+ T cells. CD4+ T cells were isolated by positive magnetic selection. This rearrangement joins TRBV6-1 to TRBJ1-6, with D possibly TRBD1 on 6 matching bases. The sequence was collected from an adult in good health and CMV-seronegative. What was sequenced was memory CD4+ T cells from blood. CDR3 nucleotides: TGTGCCAGCAGCGCTACAGGGAATAATTCACCCCTCCACTTT. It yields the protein CASSATGNNSPLHF.